This T cell receptor beta chain was documented in a study of T cell repertoires in cytomegalovirus infection. This clonotype has only a few counts. Its antigen is not known. TCRdb independently ran MiXCR on the reads; one entry per CDR3 protein. The sample carries some 900,000 distinct CDR3 sequences, approximately 32% recorded once. CDR1 ENHRY and CDR2 SYGVKD come from the germline V gene. V was cut by 5 bases and J by 0 bases, with 13 bases left in between. The CDR3 runs to 15 residues. Sequencing was performed on cultured CD8+ T cells from PBMCs, taken from culture after CMV antigen stimulation. The chain links TRBV10-3 to TRBJ1-1, with D possibly being TRBD1 (6 bases). This clonotype was obtained from a human donor in good health (CMV status not recorded). Some clones in this sample may be carry-over from other donors' samples. The CDR3 spells CAISRTDMMNTEAFF. The CDR3 bases are TGTGCCATCAGTAGGACAGACATGATGAACACTGAAGCTTTCTTT.